This T cell receptor (beta chain) is from a study of shared clonotypes between healthy human individuals. Genomic DNA came from 90 million or so PBMCs in unsorted samples. The unsorted PBMC replicate PCRs were performed with approximately 330 ng DNA, around 27,000 T cell genomes. Scientists sequenced DNA from unsorted PBMC on ten immunoSEQ deep assay plates. Sequenced by immunoSEQ multiplex PCR; TCRdb stores in-frame clones only, minus some. In the table there are about 500,000 clones, about 74% of which are singletons. For this clone: The antigen remains undetermined.

Findings and limits, study-wide: The researchers took only blood, and tissue repertoires probably look different.

Trimming left V 5 bases short and J 5 bases short, with 6 bases between. Looked up from germline, CDR1 is MNHEY and CDR2 is SVGAGI. The CDR3 has 12 residues. Sequenced input: PBMCs. The source of this sequence is a woman aged 40 to 55 in good health. Some clones in this sample may be carry-over from other donors' samples. The chain links TRBV6-5 to TRBJ1-4; no clear D gene. CDR3 residues: CASSRTNEKLFF. The CDR3 bases are TGTGCCAGCAGTCGTACGAATGAAAAACTGTTTTTT.